This T cell receptor (beta chain) was recovered during a study of blood T cell repertoires in COVID-19. Sequencing used immunoSEQ multiplex PCR; TCRdb keeps in-frame clones, though not all of them. The sample contains 200,000 to 250,000 clones, around four fifths of which appear only once. The origin of this receptor is a young man with active or convalescent COVID-19. The specimen sequenced was peripheral blood.

DNA for the CDR3: TGTGCCAGCAGCCACGACAGGGGGCCTGGAAACACCATATATTTT. Protein product: CASSHDRGPGNTIYF. The chain recombines TRBV7-2 with TRBJ1-3, with 10 bases aligning to TRBD1. V shed 5 bases and J 2 bases; nucleotides not matched to a gene: 3. Per germline, CDR1 SGHTA and CDR2 FQGNSA. CDR3 length equals 15 residues.